Listed here are 15 T cell receptor beta chains from one sample, sequenced in a study of T cells in Graves' hyperthyroidism and ophthalmopathy. TCR beta CDR3 regions were amplified from RNA transcripts. The HTBI primer set drove a first-round RT-PCR of the TCR CDR3. From the multiplex PCR reads, TCRdb called clonotypes with MiXCR, one entry per CDR3 protein. In the table there are hundreds of thousands of distinct CDR3 sequences, about 15% of which are singletons. The specimen sequenced was blood. These receptors were taken from a woman aged 40 to 49 with Graves' ophthalmopathy.

There are many counts of this clonotype. The chain is built from TRBV5-4 and TRBJ2-3; tentatively, D is TRBD2 (5 bases). V gave up 9 bases and J gave up 0 bases, with 14 bases separating them. From germline, CDR1 is SGHNT and CDR2 YYREEE (reference sequence). This CDR3 region has 14 residues. Written as DNA, the CDR3 is TGTGCCACCAAAAGCGGTCCTAGCACAGATACGCAGTATTTT. Amino acid sequence: CATKSGPSTDTQYF.

This clonotype was seen many times. This CDR3 is CASSGNEDEQYF. Here the CDR3 DNA reads TGTGCCAGCAGTGGTAACGAAGACGAGCAGTACTTC. This chain connects TRBV2 to TRBJ2-7; D unresolved. The CDR3 covers 12 residues. CDR1 is SNHLY, CDR2 FYNNEI, per germline. V was clipped by 4 bases and J by 5 bases, with 9 bases between them.

The chain carries TRBV4-1 and TRBJ2-2; maybe TRBD2 (6 bases). Germline V gene sequence: CDR1 MGHRA, CDR2 YSYEKL. This CDR3 contains 16 residues. V lost 1 base and J 7 bases, leaving 16 bases between the germline ends. The CDR3 spells CASSQGRDGGDGELFF. CDR3 nucleotides: TGCGCCAGCAGCCAAGGTCGGGACGGAGGGGACGGGGAGCTGTTTTTT.

This clonotype was seen a handful of times. The J gene is TRBJ1-3, the V gene TRBV5-1, with a tentative D call TRBD1 (5 bases). Germline V CDR1 and CDR2: SGHRS, YFSETQ. With 4 bases removed from V and 0 bases from J, the gap between germline ends came to 14 bases. The CDR3 is made up of 16 amino acids. CDR3 nucleotides: TGCGCCAGCAGCCCCCGGGACGCCCTCTCTGGAAACACCATATATTTT. Its translation is CASSPRDALSGNTIYF.

This clonotype was recorded many times. This rearrangement joins TRBV6-1 to TRBJ2-2; D ambiguous. The CDR3 length is 14 residues. Trimming removed 8 bases from V and 0 bases from J, with 10 bases in between. CDR1 and CDR2 from the germline V gene are MNHNS and SASEGT. CDR3 DNA sequence: TGTGCCAGCCGGAGACAACCGAACACCGGGGAGCTGTTTTTT. Its protein is CASRRQPNTGELFF.

This clonotype showed up many times. The chain joins TRBV12-3 or TRBV12-4 to TRBJ1-5, with TRBD1 identical over 9 bases. This CDR3 spans 15 amino acids. V gave up 5 bases and J gave up 8 bases; unmatched junction bases: 10. CDR3 sequence reads: CASSLRDREGKPQHF. In DNA form, the CDR3 reads TGTGCCAGCAGTCTACGGGACAGGGAGGGGAAGCCCCAGCATTTT.

This clonotype has a handful of counts. The genes are TRBV6-5 and TRBJ1-1, with a weak D call TRBD1 (5 bases). Trimming took 3 bases from V and 5 from J, leaving 19 bases between them. Germline CDR1 is MNHEY and CDR2 is SVGAGI. This CDR3 is built from 16 residues. The CDR3 loop reads CASSYFLDSWGTEAFF. The CDR3 coding sequence is TGTGCCAGCAGTTATTTCCTGGACTCTTGGGGGACTGAAGCTTTCTTT.

This clonotype was observed many times. The CDR3 DNA is TGTGCCAGCAGTGAAGGGGTAGTCAGCAATCAGCCCCAGCATTTT. Translation gives CASSEGVVSNQPQHF. The chain employs TRBV6-1 and TRBJ1-5; D gene unclear. Germline loops: CDR1 MNHNS, CDR2 SASEGT. This CDR3 contains 15 residues. Trimming cost V 1 base and J 1 base, with 8 bases left between them.

This clonotype was counted ten times or more. CDR3 DNA: TGTGCCAGCAGTCCTAAAATACGGCTAGCGGGACCCCCCCCCGGGGAGCTGTTTTTT. Encoded protein: CASSPKIRLAGPPPGELFF. The V and J genes are TRBV6-2 or TRBV6-3 and TRBJ2-2, with 9 bases lining up with TRBD2. Trimming cost V 5 bases and J 6 bases; bases outside gene matches: 19. The CDR3 loop spans 19 amino acids. Per germline, CDR1 MNHEY and CDR2 SVGEGT.

J is TRBJ2-7 and V is TRBV5-1; TRBD2 might be the D (6 bases). This CDR3 has 13 amino acids. V was cut by 6 bases and J by 3 bases, with 13 bases left in between. Germline V CDR1 and CDR2: SGHRS, YFSETQ. The DNA for the CDR3 is TGCGCCAGCACCCAAGGAGGGCGCTACGAGCAGTACTTC. This translates into CASTQGGRYEQYF.

The chain uses TRBV27 and TRBJ2-7; tentatively, D is TRBD1 (7 bases). The CDR3 has 15 amino acids. CDR1 and CDR2 (germline): MNHEY, SMNVEV (reference sequence). Deletions cut 5 bases from V and 3 bases from J, with 17 bases between. The CDR3 coding sequence is TGTGCCAGCAGTCGGCGGCGGAGGGGGCACTACGAGCAGTACTTC. This translates into CASSRRRRGHYEQYF.

There are many counts of this clonotype. V usage is TRBV12-3 or TRBV12-4 and J usage is TRBJ1-3; D not resolved. CDR3 size: 12 residues. The V end was cut by 5 bases, the J end by 11 bases, with 13 bases between. The CDR3 coding sequence is TGTGCCAGCAGTCTCCAAGGGATTGCCATATATTTT. It encodes CASSLQGIAIYF.

This clonotype was seen ten or more times. This chain joins TRBV12-5 and TRBJ2-5, with D hard to call. The germline V and J ends were trimmed by 4 bases and 2 bases, with 14 bases remaining between them. The CDR3 runs to 15 residues. Germline V gene sequence: CDR1 LGHNT, CDR2 FRNRAP. The CDR3 bases are TGTGCTAGTGGTTACGGACGGAGTATTCAAGAGACCCAGTACTTC. It is translated as CASGYGRSIQETQYF.

This clonotype was observed a handful of times. The chain uses TRBV28 and TRBJ2-7; 7 positions match TRBD2. Germline CDR1 and CDR2: MDHEN and SYDVKM. Losses at the gene ends were 6 bases for V and 6 bases for J; bases not matched to a gene: 14. This CDR3 spans 15 amino acids. CDR3 coding DNA: TGTGCCAGCAGCGCTACCGGGACGGGGGGACCCGAGCAGTACTTC. Translated: CASSATGTGGPEQYF.

V gene TRBV6-5 combines with J gene TRBJ1-2, with D possibly being TRBD1 (6 bases). V lost 0 bases, J lost 1 base, and 9 bases lay in between. The germline V gene has CDR1 MNHEY and CDR2 SVGAGI. This CDR3 has 15 amino acids. Written as DNA, the CDR3 is TGTGCCAGCAGTTACTCAGGGGGACTTAACTATGGCTACACCTTC. Translation gives CASSYSGGLNYGYTF.